These 30 T cell receptor beta chains originate from one sample sequenced in a study of CD8+ T cells in alopecia areata. RNA extraction and reverse transcription yielded cDNA as sequencing template. TCRdb's copy holds only in-frame clones and misses some; the assay was immunoSEQ multiplex PCR. The data contain some 120,000 clones, approximately 47% of them singletons. Sequenced sample: NKG2D-low CD8+ T cells sorted from blood. These receptors were collected from a human donor with alopecia areata.

This sequence joins TRBV29-1 and TRBJ2-5; D call uncertain. The CDR3 is 14 residues long. V lost 4 bases and J 5 bases, leaving 17 bases between the germline ends. Germline CDR1 reads SQVTM; CDR2 reads ANQGSEA. The CDR3 here is CSVVNLVDSETQYF. Here the CDR3 DNA reads TGCAGCGTTGTAAATCTTGTGGATTCTGAGACCCAGTACTTC. Full variable domain (remainder filled in from reference TRBV29-1 and TRBJ2-5): SAVISQKPSRDICQRGTSLTIQCQVDSQVTMMFWYRQQPGQSLTLIATANQGSEATYESGFVIDKFPISRPNLTFSTLTVSNMSPEDSSIYLCSVVNLVDSETQYFGPGTRLLVL.

Comment on this clone: The same CDR3 can be traced to other DNA sequences in this sample. The J gene is TRBJ1-1, the V gene TRBV5-6; no reliable D call. Germline V gene lookup returns CDR1 SGHDT and CDR2 YYEEEE. V was cut by 4 bases and J by 4 bases, with 8 bases left in between. This CDR3 has 12 amino acids. CDR3 sequence reads: CASSPGRTEAFF. CDR3 in DNA: TGTGCCAGCAGCCCCGGTCGCACTGAAGCTTTCTTT.

There are a few counts of this clone. The chain has TRBV29-1 and TRBJ2-1; 7 bases fit TRBD1. V lost 5 bases and J lost 4; bases outside the gene matches: 5. This CDR3 has 13 amino acids. Germline CDR1 reads SQVTM; CDR2 reads ANQGSEA. CDR3 loop: CSVPGTDYNEQFF. CDR3 nucleotides: TGCAGCGTTCCCGGGACAGATTACAATGAGCAGTTCTTC.

The table lists this clone with a few counts. The chain has TRBV29-1 and TRBJ2-5; 7 nucleotides line up with TRBD1. CDR3 length: 11 amino acids. V gave up 7 bases and J gave up 1 base; unmatched junction bases: 0. Per the germline V gene, CDR1 is SQVTM and CDR2 is ANQGSEA. The CDR3 DNA reads as TGCAGCGGGGACAGCCAAGAGACCCAGTACTTC. Its translation: CSGDSQETQYF.

The genes are TRBV29-1 and TRBJ2-3; D unresolved. Trimming took off 3 bases at V and 6 bases at J, with 13 bases between the two ends. The CDR3 is 13 amino acids. The germline CDR1 and CDR2 sequences are SQVTM and ANQGSEA. Written as DNA, the CDR3 is TGCAGCGTTGACGTTGAAGTTGCTGATACGCAGTATTTT. Translated, it gives CSVDVEVADTQYF.

This rearrangement joins TRBV13 to TRBJ2-5; D gene uncertain. V lost 3 bases, J lost 4 bases, and 9 bases lay in between. This CDR3 is 13 amino acids long. Looked up from germline, CDR1 is PRHDT and CDR2 is FYEKMQ (reference sequence). DNA of the CDR3: TGTGCCAGCAGCTTCCTGGGATCAGAGACCCAGTACTTC. This gives the protein CASSFLGSETQYF.

This chain uses TRBV30 with TRBJ2-7; D gene ambiguous. This CDR3 region has 12 residues. CDR1 and CDR2 from the germline V gene are GTSNPN and SVGIG (reference sequence). V lost 0 bases and J 3 bases, leaving 6 bases between the germline ends. As DNA, the CDR3 is TGTGCCTGGAGTGTAACGCACTACGAGCAGTACTTC. It codes for CAWSVTHYEQYF. Full variable domain (rest looked up from reference TRBV30 and TRBJ2-7): SQTIHQWPATLVQPVGSPLSLECTVEGTSNPNLYWYRQAAGRGLQLLFYSVGIGQISSEVPQNLSASRPQDRQFILSSKKLLLSDSGFYLCAWSVTHYEQYFGPGTRLTVT.

The chain couples TRBV29-1 to TRBJ2-5; D is possibly TRBD2 (6 bases). Judging by the DNA end, TRBJ2-7 fits better; the J call may be wrong. This CDR3 is 16 amino acids long. Germline V gene data show CDR1 as SQVTM and CDR2 as ANQGSEA. The DNA for the CDR3 is TGCAGCGTGGGAACGGCCTGGGACTCTTTAAGGAGCGAGCAGTACTTC. Translating gives CSVGTAWDSLRSEQYF.

The chain employs TRBV30 and TRBJ2-3; D might be TRBD2 (6 bases). The CDR3 is made up of 13 amino acids. Germline V gene lookup returns CDR1 GTSNPN and CDR2 SVGIG (reference sequence). Trimming stripped 7 bases from V and 0 bases from J, with 11 bases between. The CDR3 here is CAYMRDSTDTQYF. The DNA for the CDR3 is TGTGCCTATATGCGGGACAGCACAGATACGCAGTATTTT.

The chain recombines TRBV11-2 with TRBJ2-3; 15 bases map to TRBD2. CDR1 and CDR2 (germline): SGHAT, FQNNGV. The ends lost 3 bases at V and 2 bases at J; junction bases unmatched: 9. The CDR3 is 19 residues long. The CDR3 sequence is CASSFTGLAGGTFTDTQYF. CDR3 coding DNA: TGTGCCAGCAGCTTTACGGGACTAGCGGGGGGCACCTTCACAGATACGCAGTATTTT.

J is TRBJ2-7 and V is TRBV29-1; D is unclear. Gene TRBJ2-1 matches the end of the DNA better, so the J call may be wrong. This CDR3 is built from 10 residues. Germline assignment: CDR1 SQVTM and CDR2 ANQGSEA. DNA of the CDR3: TGCAGCGTTGAGGGTAATGAGCAGTTCTTC. Residues: CSVEGNEQFF.

V usage is TRBV30 and J usage is TRBJ2-5; D perhaps matches TRBD2 (6 bases). The CDR3 is 16 residues long. Germline V gene sequence: CDR1 GTSNPN, CDR2 SVGIG (reference sequence). Trimming left V 0 bases short and J 1 base short, with 15 bases between. In nucleotides, the CDR3 is TGTGCCTGGAGTGTACCGGTGGGGGGTCTCCAAGAGACCCAGTACTTC. Its translation: CAWSVPVGGLQETQYF.

Regarding this clone: A read error may produce the germline difference seen at one junction end. V usage is TRBV2 and J usage is TRBJ2-3; D is unclear. Looked up from germline, CDR1 is SNHLY and CDR2 is FYNNEI. There are 10 residues in the CDR3. This CDR3 is CASRGFGANF. The CDR3 nucleotides read TGTGCCAGCAGGGGCTTTGGAGCGAATTTT.

This clone occurred once. The chain joins TRBV6-6 to TRBJ1-5, with a weak D call TRBD1 (5 bases). Germline V gene sequence: CDR1 MNHNY, CDR2 SVGAGI (reference sequence). The CDR3 totals 12 residues. Trimming removed 4 bases from V and 9 bases from J, with 10 bases in between. The DNA for the CDR3 is TGTGCCAGCAGTTGGGACCTCTGGCCCCAGCATTTT. As protein: CASSWDLWPQHF.

The chain is built from TRBV30 and TRBJ1-2; D gene ambiguous. This CDR3 is built from 13 residues. CDR1 is GTSNPN, CDR2 SVGIG, per germline (reference sequence). The V gene lost 0 bases and the J gene lost 6 bases, with 11 bases spanning the gap. The CDR3 region is CAWSVGGLDGYTF. DNA of the CDR3: TGTGCCTGGAGTGTAGGAGGACTTGATGGCTACACCTTC.

This rearrangement joins TRBV6-5 to TRBJ2-7, with D perhaps TRBD1 (5 bases). Germline CDR1 and CDR2: MNHEY and SVGAGI. There are 13 residues in the CDR3. V shed 7 bases and J shed 6 bases, with 16 bases lying between them. CDR3 nucleotides: TGTGCCAGCACGGACACCCCTACCGGCGAGCAGTACTTC. Its translation: CASTDTPTGEQYF.

There are a few counts of this clone. The chain employs TRBV29-1 and TRBJ2-1, with 7 bases matching TRBD2. The CDR3 spans 15 residues. The germline CDR1 and CDR2 sequences are SQVTM and ANQGSEA. The trim removed 0 bases at V and 5 bases at J, leaving 7 bases unmatched. The CDR3 coding sequence is TGCAGCGTTGAAGAATCAGGGAGGGCTAACAATGAGCAGTTCTTC. Translating it yields CSVEESGRANNEQFF.

The chain recombines TRBV29-1 with TRBJ2-7; no reliable D call. Germline CDR1 reads SQVTM; CDR2 reads ANQGSEA. Trimming took 7 bases from V and 3 from J, leaving 10 bases between them. This CDR3 is 11 amino acids long. In DNA, the CDR3 is TGCAGCGGCGGCGCAGACTACGAGCAGTACTTC. Its protein is CSGGADYEQYF.

The V gene is TRBV29-1, the J gene TRBJ2-3; tentative D call: TRBD2 (5 bases). This CDR3 has 15 amino acids. The V and J ends lost 4 bases and 0 bases respectively, with 14 bases between them. Germline V lookup: CDR1 SQVTM, CDR2 ANQGSEA. The CDR3 DNA follows: TGCAGCGTTGTGCTAGCTGGTTCTAGCACAGATACGCAGTATTTT. Translated, it gives CSVVLAGSSTDTQYF.

This chain links TRBV30 with TRBJ1-1; tentatively, D is TRBD1 (5 bases). This CDR3 has 12 amino acids. Germline values: CDR1 GTSNPN, CDR2 SVGIG (reference sequence). V lost 3 bases and J lost 7, with 12 bases in between. CDR3 in amino acids: CAWRGDSGEAFF. CDR3 coding DNA: TGTGCCTGGAGAGGGGATAGCGGTGAAGCTTTCTTT.

The chain combines TRBV5-4 with TRBJ2-1, with unresolved D. V lost 0 bases to trimming and J lost 0 bases, with 1 base between them. Germline V CDR1 and CDR2: SGHNT, YYREEE (reference sequence). This CDR3 region has 13 residues. CDR3 sequence (DNA): TGTGCCAGCAGCTTGGACTCCTACAATGAGCAGTTCTTC. It encodes CASSLDSYNEQFF.

This chain connects TRBV7-9 to TRBJ2-3, with 14 bases aligning to TRBD2. Germline-derived CDR1 and CDR2 are SEHNR and FQNEAQ (reference sequence). CDR3 length: 15 residues. Trimming removed 5 bases from V and 5 bases from J; junction bases left unmatched: 3. CDR3 sequence reads: CASSLGTSGGDTQYF. CDR3 coding DNA: TGTGCCAGCAGCCTCGGGACTAGCGGGGGAGATACGCAGTATTTT.

The chain combines TRBV7-2 with TRBJ1-2; D gene unclear. The CDR3 spans 14 residues. Per germline, CDR1 SGHTA and CDR2 FQGNSA. V was trimmed by 3 bases and J by 7 bases, leaving 15 bases between them. CDR3 sequence: CASSLEVQAAGYTF. In DNA, the CDR3 is TGTGCCAGCAGCTTGGAGGTCCAGGCTGCTGGCTACACCTTC.

The chain employs TRBV11-2 and TRBJ2-3; TRBD2 might be the D (6 bases). The CDR3 loop spans 13 amino acids. The germline CDR1 and CDR2 sequences are SGHAT and FQNNGV. The ends were cut back, 10 bases at V and 2 bases at J, with 13 bases in the middle. CDR3 nucleotides: TGTGCCACCATTGGAGGGACCACAGATACGCAGTATTTT. Protein sequence: CATIGGTTDTQYF.

The gene calls are TRBV2 and TRBJ2-6; TRBD1 matches at 8 bases. Germline CDR1 and CDR2: SNHLY and FYNNEI. The trim removed 5 bases at V and 0 bases at J, leaving 3 bases unmatched. The CDR3 is made up of 16 amino acids. CDR3 protein: CASSRQGYSGANVLTF. The CDR3 region has the DNA TGTGCCAGCAGTCGACAGGGGTACTCTGGGGCCAACGTCCTGACTTTC. The variable domain in full, completed from reference TRBV2 and TRBJ2-6, reads EPEVTQTPSHQVTQMGQEVILRCVPISNHLYFYWYRQILGQKVEFLVSFYNNEISEKSEIFDDQFSVERPDGSNFTLKIRSTKLEDSAMYFCASSRQGYSGANVLTFGAGSRLTVL.

The rearrangement uses TRBV27 and TRBJ2-7, with D unclear. This CDR3 has 14 amino acids. V was trimmed by 0 bases and J by 2 bases, leaving 8 bases between them. The V gene's germline CDR1 is MNHEY and CDR2 SMNVEV (reference sequence). This chain's CDR3 is CASSLSPTPYEQYF. In DNA form, the CDR3 reads TGTGCCAGCAGTTTATCCCCTACTCCCTACGAGCAGTACTTC.

This clone has just a few counts. The chain has TRBV2 and TRBJ2-5; D is uncertain. Germline V lookup: CDR1 SNHLY, CDR2 FYNNEI. The CDR3 runs 14 residues. The V end lost 3 bases, the J end lost 5 bases, and 13 bases lay between the germline ends. CDR3 region: CASSEDSRIETQYF. CDR3 coding DNA: TGTGCCAGCAGTGAGGATAGCCGTATTGAGACCCAGTACTTC.

V gene TRBV29-1 combines with J gene TRBJ2-1; TRBD2 aligns across 9 bases. Germline trimming cut 3 bases from V and 4 bases from J; bases unmatched to any gene: 13. The V gene's germline CDR1 is SQVTM and CDR2 ANQGSEA. This CDR3 comprises 17 residues. The CDR3: CSVDDRLADGFYNEQFF. Written as DNA, the CDR3 is TGCAGCGTTGATGATCGACTAGCGGATGGGTTTTACAATGAGCAGTTCTTC.

The chain has TRBV21-1 and TRBJ2-3. TRBV21-1 is a known pseudogene. This CDR3 contains 11 residues. The CDR3 bases are TGTGCCAGCGGATACACAGATACGCAGTATTTT. It is translated as CASGYTDTQYF.

The chain couples TRBV14 to TRBJ2-1; D remains unclear. Germline V CDR1 and CDR2: SGHDN, FVKESK. V dropped 0 bases and J dropped 9 bases, with 3 bases sitting between them. There are 11 residues in the CDR3. The CDR3 sequence is CASSQDVEQFF. The CDR3 nucleotides read TGTGCCAGCAGCCAAGATGTTGAGCAGTTCTTC.